These T cell receptor beta chains were read from a single sample in a study of response to subunit inactivated influenza vaccine. TCRdb reprocessed the RT-PCR reads via MiXCR and lists one record per CDR3 protein. The sample gives about 780,000 distinct CDR3 sequences, around 18% of which show up once; roughly a tenth is in the top ten. The sequencing here drew on PBMCs from blood, taken 5 days after vaccination. Source of these receptors: a man aged 50 to 59 who received an inactivated influenza vaccine. The CDR3 runs from the conserved cysteine through the conserved F or W. A D gene is named only where the DNA matches it firmly. For some rows the clone size is stated as once, few or many, or as a class when expanded; others skip it.

D	J	size	V	CDR3	DNA
NA	TRBJ2-5	once	TRBV2	CASSEISTSPYQDTQYF	TGTGCCAGCAGTGAAATCTCCACATCTCCGTACCAAGATACCCAGTACTTC
TRBD2	TRBJ2-3	NA	TRBV7-2	CASTFSSGITDTQYF	TGTGCCAGCACCTTTAGTAGCGGGATCACAGATACGCAGTATTTT
NA	TRBJ2-7	many	TRBV5-1	CASSFSAGPSYEQYF	TGCGCCAGCAGCTTTAGTGCGGGTCCCTCCTACGAGCAGTACTTC
TRBD1	TRBJ1-2	NA	TRBV5-1	CASSRTGFGYTF	TGCGCCAGCAGCCGGACAGGGTTTGGCTACACCTTC
TRBD2	TRBJ2-7	few	TRBV7-2	CASSQFTAGGPYEQYF	TGTGCCAGCAGCCAGTTTACGGCGGGGGGGCCCTACGAGCAGTACTTC
TRBD2	TRBJ2-3	NA	TRBV3-1	CASSKDGAGTSGDTQYF	TGTGCCTCCTCCAAAGATGGGGCGGGGACTAGCGGCGATACGCAGTATTTT
TRBD2	TRBJ2-1	NA	TRBV7-6	CASSPLAGGLFNEQFF	TGTGCCAGCAGCCCCCTAGCGGGGGGGCTTTTTAATGAGCAGTTCTTC
NA	TRBJ2-2	NA	TRBV29-1	CSVLKTGTGELFF	TGCAGCGTTTTAAAGACTGGGACGGGGGAGCTGTTTTTT
TRBD2	TRBJ2-5	few	TRBV20-1	CSARPAGGRETQYF	TGCAGTGCTAGGCCAGCGGGGGGTAGAGAGACCCAGTACTTC
NA	TRBJ1-2	NA	TRBV29-1	CSVVHRDYGYTF	TGCAGCGTTGTTCACAGGGACTATGGCTACACCTTC
NA	TRBJ1-1	NA	TRBV2	CASTQGVIAEAFF	TGTGCCAGCACGCAGGGCGTGATAGCTGAAGCTTTCTTT
TRBD1	TRBJ2-7	NA	TRBV7-9	CASSLSQGAYYEQYF	TGTGCCAGCAGCCTATCACAGGGGGCTTACTACGAGCAGTACTTC
NA	TRBJ2-3	few	TRBV28	CASSNRAGSTDTQYF	TGTGCCAGCAGTAATCGGGCAGGGAGCACAGATACGCAGTATTTT
NA	TRBJ2-3	few	TRBV20-1	CSARGVRAGNTDTQYF	TGCAGTGCTAGAGGGGTGAGGGCGGGAAACACAGATACGCAGTATTTT
TRBD1	TRBJ1-1	NA	TRBV19	CASSPDRGFTEAFF	TGTGCCAGTAGTCCCGACAGGGGCTTCACTGAAGCTTTCTTT
TRBD2	TRBJ2-7	few	TRBV12-3/TRBV12-4	CASSPSGRTSYEQYF	TGTGCCAGCAGTCCTAGCGGGAGGACCTCCTACGAGCAGTACTTC
NA	TRBJ2-3	few	TRBV6-5	CASSYSRRSSDTDTQYF	TGTGCCAGCAGTTACTCTCGTCGGTCTAGCGACACAGATACGCAGTATTTT
NA	TRBJ1-6	NA	TRBV20-1	CSAWTVKSSYNSPLHF	TGCAGTGCCTGGACTGTAAAGAGCTCCTATAATTCACCCCTCCACTTT
NA	TRBJ2-7	NA	TRBV7-2	CASSLAALPYEQYF	TGTGCCAGCAGCTTAGCTGCGCTACCTTACGAGCAGTACTTC
NA	TRBJ2-2	few	TRBV5-1	CASSPMRLGTGELFF	TGCGCCAGCAGCCCCATGAGGTTGGGCACCGGGGAGCTGTTTTTT
NA	TRBJ2-3	NA	TRBV30	CAWSVVGAFLDTQYF	TGTGCCTGGAGTGTGGTGGGGGCTTTCCTCGATACGCAGTATTTT
TRBD2	TRBJ2-3	NA	TRBV7-2	CASSRGTRSGITDTQYF	TGTGCCAGCAGCCGGGGAACAAGAAGCGGGATTACAGATACGCAGTATTTT
NA	TRBJ1-2	few	TRBV5-4	CASSLDWQGGGYTF	TGTGCCAGCAGCTTGGATTGGCAGGGCGGGGGCTACACCTTC
NA	TRBJ2-2	NA	TRBV20-1	CSARDLGVTGELFF	TGCAGTGCTAGAGATCTAGGGGTCACCGGGGAGCTGTTTTTT
NA	TRBJ2-6	many	TRBV6-1	CASRRHRATGSGANVLTF	TGTGCCAGCAGAAGACACCGGGCCACAGGGTCTGGGGCCAACGTCCTGACTTTC
TRBD1	TRBJ2-3	NA	TRBV5-1	CASSPGQGADTQYF	TGTGCCAGCAGTCCGGGACAGGGGGCCGATACGCAGTATTTT
NA	TRBJ2-1	NA	TRBV20-1	CSAPQTGAPGGEQFF	TGCAGTGCACCTCAGACAGGGGCCCCCGGGGGGGAGCAGTTCTTC
NA	TRBJ2-7	NA	TRBV11-2	CASSPTVEQYF	TGTGCCAGCAGCCCCACGGTCGAGCAGTACTTC
NA	TRBJ1-1	few	TRBV4-3	CASRLGGTNTEAFF	TGCGCCAGCAGGCTCGGGGGGACAAACACTGAAGCTTTCTTT
TRBD1	TRBJ1-1	few	TRBV6-4	CASRPSIYSRTGKNTEAFF	TGTGCCAGCAGACCCTCGATTTATTCAAGGACAGGAAAGAACACTGAAGCTTTCTTT
NA	TRBJ2-2	few	TRBV20-1	CSAVRLANTGELFF	TGCAGTGCTGTGAGACTCGCGAACACCGGGGAGCTGTTTTTT
TRBD1	TRBJ2-1	many	TRBV29-1	CSVEGTGDYNEQFF	TGCAGCGTTGAAGGAACAGGGGACTACAATGAGCAGTTCTTC
NA	TRBJ2-1	NA	TRBV6-2/TRBV6-3	CASSYRNYNEQFF	TGTGCCAGCAGTTACAGAAACTACAATGAGCAGTTCTTC
TRBD1	TRBJ1-2	few	TRBV5-1	CASSYTGTGDGYTF	TGCGCCAGCAGCTATACCGGGACAGGGGACGGCTACACCTTC
TRBD1	TRBJ2-1	few	TRBV2	CASSEDRGFINEQFF	TGTGCCAGCAGTGAGGACAGGGGGTTTATCAATGAGCAGTTCTTC
NA	TRBJ2-7	NA	TRBV4-3	CASSQRVAYEQYF	TGCGCCAGCAGCCAAAGGGTTGCTTACGAGCAGTACTTC
NA	TRBJ2-5	few	TRBV10-3	CAISGVQETQYF	TGTGCCATCAGCGGGGTGCAAGAGACCCAGTACTTC
TRBD1	TRBJ2-7	many	TRBV12-3/TRBV12-4	CASSFGQGVHEQYF	TGTGCCAGCAGTTTTGGACAGGGGGTCCACGAGCAGTACTTC
NA	TRBJ1-5	NA	TRBV12-3/TRBV12-4	CASSLEGRVQPQHF	TGTGCCAGCAGTTTAGAGGGCAGGGTACAGCCCCAGCATTTT
NA	TRBJ1-6	NA	TRBV5-1	CASSLVRGGGNSPLHF	TGCGCCAGCAGCTTGGTTAGGGGGGGAGGAAATTCACCCCTCCACTTT
TRBD2	TRBJ2-3	NA	TRBV12-3/TRBV12-4	CASSHHGRGTDTQYF	TGTGCCAGCAGCCACCACGGGAGGGGCACAGATACGCAGTATTTT
NA	TRBJ1-4	few	TRBV6-5	CASSYKQGHRITTNEKLFF	TGTGCCAGCAGTTACAAACAGGGACATCGGATAACAACTAATGAAAAACTGTTTTTT
NA	TRBJ2-1	NA	TRBV3-1	CASSVVRGEQFF	TGTGCCAGCAGCGTCGTGAGGGGGGAGCAGTTCTTC
NA	TRBJ2-1	few	TRBV7-2	CASTSPPGGQFF	TGTGCCAGCACCTCTCCGCCTGGTGGGCAGTTCTTC
TRBD1	TRBJ2-2	NA	TRBV5-1	CASSLQGARVTGELFF	TGCGCCAGCAGCTTACAGGGGGCGAGAGTCACCGGGGAGCTGTTTTTT
TRBD2	TRBJ2-1	few	TRBV28	CASSPLGTKQEQFF	TGTGCCAGCAGTCCCCTCGGGACTAAACAGGAGCAGTTCTTC
NA	TRBJ2-7	many	TRBV3-1	CASSQELGAAYEQYF	TGTGCCAGCAGCCAAGAGCTAGGGGCCGCTTACGAGCAGTACTTC
NA	TRBJ2-3	many	TRBV5-1	CASSSTPGGTSTDTQYF	TGCGCCAGCAGCTCCACCCCAGGGGGGACTAGCACAGATACGCAGTATTTT
TRBD2	TRBJ2-3	NA	TRBV5-1	CASSSGTRDTQYF	TGCGCCAGCAGCTCCGGGACTAGAGATACGCAGTATTTT
TRBD1	TRBJ1-1	few	TRBV11-2	CASSSGQAFMNTEAFF	TGTGCCAGCAGCTCGGGACAGGCATTCATGAACACTGAAGCTTTCTTT
NA	TRBJ2-3	few	TRBV5-1	CASSHGRGRADTQYF	TGCGCCAGCAGCCACGGACGGGGGCGGGCAGATACGCAGTATTTT
NA	TRBJ2-7	NA	TRBV18	CANSAQGNEAYEQYF	TGTGCCAACTCGGCACAGGGAAACGAGGCTTACGAGCAGTACTTC
TRBD2	TRBJ2-2	NA	TRBV20-1	CSARDLASGRAGSGELFF	TGCAGTGCTAGAGATCTTGCTAGCGGGAGGGCCGGATCCGGGGAGCTGTTTTTT
NA	TRBJ1-2	NA	TRBV20-1	CSATTVLSYGYTF	TGCAGTGCCACAACGGTCCTGAGCTATGGCTACACCTTC
TRBD2	TRBJ2-5	NA	TRBV20-1	CSASTVGGYQETQYF	TGCAGTGCTAGTACCGTGGGAGGGTACCAAGAGACCCAGTACTTC
NA	TRBJ1-2	NA	TRBV12-3/TRBV12-4	CASSPKDSEGGYTF	TGTGCCAGCAGTCCCAAAGATTCCGAGGGTGGCTACACCTTC
TRBD1	TRBJ2-7	NA	TRBV7-9	CASGSSGTGIYEQYF	TGTGCCAGCGGGTCTTCCGGGACAGGGATCTACGAGCAGTACTTC
NA	TRBJ1-4	NA	TRBV20-1	CSARLDRSNEKLFF	TGCAGTGCTAGACTAGACCGATCTAATGAAAAACTGTTTTTT
TRBD2	TRBJ2-1	few	TRBV29-1	CSVRGAGPNNEQFF	TGCAGCGTCCGAGGAGCGGGGCCTAACAATGAGCAGTTCTTC
TRBD2	TRBJ2-4	NA	TRBV6-1	CASRRLAGDKNIQYF	TGTGCCAGCAGAAGACTAGCGGGAGACAAAAACATTCAGTACTTC